This T cell receptor (beta chain) is drawn from a study of blood T cells in healthy people across ages. As for the study in general: Template-switching capture recovered about one barcoded beta molecule per two T cells. Study-wide results and caveats: Unsorted PBMCs prevented conclusive naive versus antigen-experienced comparison. A roughly linear age-dependent decrease characterized TCR beta diversity per million T cells.

The CDR3 has 16 amino acids. CDR1 SGHTA and CDR2 FQGNSA come from the germline V gene. Trimming took 5 bases from V and 6 from J, leaving 21 bases between them. Healthy Russian Caucasian donors spanned ages about 6 to 95 years. Only a few counts were recorded for this clonotype. Its antigen is not identified. A J-beta primer mix and a sample-barcoded 5' primer were used in a second PCR of about 7 to 12 cycles. In TCRdb, the 5' RACE reads were re-called with MiXCR into one record per CDR3 protein. Among 800,000 or so distinct CDR3 sequences listed, about 62% were seen once. What was sequenced was blood. This sequence originates from a man aged 25 to 45 in good health. The gene calls are TRBV7-2 and TRBJ2-3; maybe TRBD2 (5 bases). The CDR3 reads CASSRGLLNPTDTQYF. The CDR3 DNA follows: TGTGCCAGCAGCCGAGGGCTCCTAAACCCTACGGATACGCAGTATTTT.